This T cell receptor beta chain was sequenced for a study of blood T cells in healthy people across ages. Study-level results: A roughly linear fall in TCR beta diversity per million T cells was seen with increasing age.

For the second PCR, which ran for about 7 to 11 cycles, a sample-barcoded 5' primer and a J-beta primer mix were used. MiXCR, run by TCRdb on the 5' RACE reads, gives a single entry per CDR3 protein. The sample has roughly 730,000 distinct CDR3 sequences; about 56% are singletons. As regards this clonotype: Its cognate antigen is unknown.

The CDR3 loop spans 17 amino acids. The V gene lost 0 bases and the J gene lost 0 bases, with 13 bases spanning the gap. CDR1 is SGHRS and CDR2 is YFSETQ in the germline V gene. The sequenced material came from blood. This clonotype was obtained from a man aged 40-49 years in good health. The chain recombines TRBV5-1 with TRBJ2-1; perhaps TRBD2 as D (6 bases). CDR3 DNA sequence: TGCGCCAGCAGCTTGGTGGGCGGAGGGAGCTCCTACAATGAGCAGTTCTTC. Translating it yields CASSLVGGGSSYNEQFF.